This entry lists 7 T cell receptor beta chains sequenced from one sample in a study of neurological immune-mediated disorders (dated by TCRdb to 2018 to 2020). The protocol used for the library was 5' RACE. Instrument used: Illumina HiSeq 2500. TCRdb reworked the public reads: Q25 trimming with fastp, MiXCR clone assembly, productive beta chains retained. Here each entry gathers all rows of one CDR3 protein and keeps the most common genes and DNA. The sample table lists some 38,000 distinct CDR3 sequences, less than 15% of them with a count of one. Of the sample, 27% falls within the top ten clones. The sequenced material came from PBMCs. These TCRs come from a woman aged 45-65 years with HTLV-1-associated myelopathy (HAM/TSP).

Many counts were recorded for this clonotype. The J gene is TRBJ1-5, the V gene TRBV28; no clear D. Germline CDR1 reads MDHEN; CDR2 reads SYDVKM. This CDR3 is 14 amino acids long. V was clipped by 3 bases and J by 9 bases, with 15 bases between them. CDR3 loop: CASSFSDFPMPQHF. The CDR3 DNA follows: TGTGCCAGCAGTTTCTCGGACTTTCCAATGCCCCAGCATTTT.

This chain joins TRBV15 and TRBJ1-2; TRBD1 agrees at 7 bases. From germline, CDR1 is LNHNV and CDR2 YYDKDF (reference sequence). The J segment lost 6 bases and the V segment lost 2 bases, leaving 12 bases of the junction unmatched. The CDR3 runs 16 residues. Here the CDR3 reads CATSRIPGTVDHGYTF. The CDR3 DNA reads TGTGCCACCAGCAGAATTCCAGGGACAGTGGACCATGGCTACACCTTC.

This clonotype occurred a few times. At one end, the junction sequence differs from germline, possibly due to a read error. This rearrangement joins TRBV6-4 to TRBJ2-1; possible D gene TRBD2, 7 bases. Germline V gives CDR1 MRHNA, CDR2 SNTAGT. The CDR3 extends over 16 amino acids. This CDR3 reads CANSDSGVGGLYEQFF. CDR3 nucleotides: TGTGCCAACAGTGACTCGGGTGTGGGGGGGCTGTATGAGCAGTTCTTC.

This clonotype was observed at least ten times. This rearrangement joins TRBV29-1 to TRBJ1-4; 8 bases fit TRBD1. The trim removed 2 bases at V and 8 bases at J, leaving 7 bases unmatched. The germline CDR1 and CDR2 sequences are SQVTM and ANQGSEA. This CDR3 spans 14 amino acids. CDR3 region: CSVESDRAPEKLFF. CDR3 sequence (DNA): TGCAGCGTTGAATCGGACAGGGCCCCCGAAAAACTGTTTTTT.

The chain links TRBV20-1 to TRBJ2-7, with TRBD1 as a possible D gene (6 bases). CDR1 is DFQATT, CDR2 SNEGSKA, per germline (reference sequence). This CDR3 contains 14 residues. With 1 base removed from V and 2 bases from J, the gap between germline ends came to 12 bases. The CDR3 nucleotides read TGCAGTGCTAGAGTGGATGGACAGACCTACGAGCAGTACTTC. Its protein is CSARVDGQTYEQYF.

Concerning this clonotype: Germline and junction disagree at one end, which may indicate a read error. CDR3 region: CASSLEDMQYF. The CDR3 region has the DNA TGCGCCAGCAGCTTAGAAGATATGCAGTATTTT. The V and J genes are TRBV5-1 and TRBJ2-3; D gene unclear. CDR1 and CDR2 (germline): SGHRS, YFSETQ. The CDR3 extends over 11 amino acids.

In this sample, this clonotype turned up many times. The V gene is TRBV5-1, the J gene TRBJ2-7; maybe TRBD1 (6 bases). The V gene's germline CDR1 is SGHRS and CDR2 YFSETQ. The V gene lost 2 bases and the J gene lost 13 bases, with 19 bases spanning the gap. The CDR3 runs 13 residues. This CDR3 reads CASSFSRETGEYF. CDR3 DNA: TGCGCCAGCAGCTTCTCTAGGGAGACAGGCGAATACTTC.